The rows below give T cell receptor beta chains drawn from one sample of a study of neoadjuvant anti-PD-1 for oral cavity cancer. The protocol was immunoSEQ multiplex PCR, while the TCRdb copy is restricted to in-frame clones and leaves out a portion. Here the sample spans about 17,000 clones, about 70% being singletons. Sample: PBMCs, taken before nivolumab (anti-PD-1) treatment. The receptors shown here come from a person between 40 and 80 years old with oral cavity squamous cell carcinoma. Both conserved end residues are part of each CDR3. The D gene is left open where the match is weak. Clone size, where shown, is once, few, many, or a class for clones that have expanded.

>TRBD2|-|TRBJ2-5|TRBV13
TGTGCCAGCAGCTTAGGGACTAGCGGGGGGCAAGAGACCCAGTACTTC
CASSLGTSGGQETQYF
>TRBD2|few|TRBJ2-3|TRBV28
TGTGCCAGCAGTTTAACCCGACTAGCCGGAGATACGCAGTATTTT
CASSLTRLAGDTQYF
>-|once|TRBJ1-5|TRBV15
TGTGCCGCCTCAGGTAGCAATCAGCCCCAGCATTTT
CAASGSNQPQHF
>-|-|TRBJ2-7|TRBV6-5
TGTGCCAGCAGTTACTCGAGAGGTTCGGACGAGCAGTACTTC
CASSYSRGSDEQYF
>-|-|TRBJ2-7|TRBV7-9
TGTGCCAGCAGCCCCGGCCGTGGATGGTCCTACGAGCAGTACTTC
CASSPGRGWSYEQYF
>-|-|TRBJ2-7|TRBV5-6
TGTGCCAGCAGCTTATGGGTAGCCTACGAGCAGTACTTC
CASSLWVAYEQYF
>-|-|TRBJ1-2|TRBV7-2
TGTGCCAGCAGCCCTGACAGAAGCTATGGCTACACCTTC
CASSPDRSYGYTF
>TRBD2|few|TRBJ2-3|TRBV7-9
TGTGCCAGCGTACTAGCGGATGATACGCAGTATTTT
CASVLADDTQYF
>-|-|TRBJ1-1|TRBV5-6
TGTGCCAGCAGCTTTTTGCAGGGAGGGACTGAAGCTTTCTTT
CASSFLQGGTEAFF
>TRBD2|-|TRBJ2-1|TRBV5-1
TGCGCCAGCAGCCGTCGTTCCAGCGGGAGTCGAGATGAGCAGTTCTTC
CASSRRSSGSRDEQFF
>TRBD2|-|TRBJ2-7|TRBV14
TGTGCCAGCAGCCGGGGTCTAGCGGGACTTGGCGAGCAGTACTTC
CASSRGLAGLGEQYF
>-|-|TRBJ2-2|TRBV7-9
TGTGCCAGCAGCTCCGCTACCCCGAACACCGGGGAGCTGTTTTTT
CASSSATPNTGELFF
>-|-|TRBJ2-7|TRBV10-2
TGCGCCAGCAGTGAGCGAGGGTACGAGCAGTACTTC
CASSERGYEQYF
>TRBD1|-|TRBJ1-2|TRBV2
TGTGCCAGCAGTGAATATAGGACAGGGGGCATCTATGGCTACACCTTC
CASSEYRTGGIYGYTF
>-|-|TRBJ1-3|TRBV29-1
TGCAGCGGTGCGGCCTCTGGAAACACCATATATTTT
CSGAASGNTIYF
>TRBD1|once|TRBJ1-4|TRBV6-1
TGTGCCAGCAGTGAACGACAGGGGACTAATGAAAAACTGTTTTTT
CASSERQGTNEKLFF
>-|-|TRBJ2-7|TRBV5-8
TGTGCCAGCAGTTTGAATCTCGGGACCAGCTACGGGGATTTC
CASSLNLGTSYGDF
>-|few|TRBJ2-2|TRBV6-6
TGTGCCAGCAGTTACTCGGGCGGAGGGGTCACCGGGGAGCTGTTTTTT
CASSYSGGGVTGELFF
>-|-|TRBJ2-7|TRBV28
TGTGCCAGCAGTTTGTTAACAGTCGGCGAGCAGTACTTC
CASSLLTVGEQYF
>-|-|TRBJ2-2|TRBV29-1
TGCAGCGTTGATAGGGGCCGGACCGGGGAGCTGTTTTTT
CSVDRGRTGELFF
>-|-|TRBJ1-1|TRBV19
TGTGCCAGTAGTATATTTGGGGGCACGGGGAGCACTGAAGCTTTCTTT
CASSIFGGTGSTEAFF
>TRBD1|-|TRBJ1-2|TRBV9
TGTGCCAGCAGCGCTCCGGGACAGTCTTTAAACTATGGCTACACCTTC
CASSAPGQSLNYGYTF
>-|-|TRBJ2-7|TRBV10-3
TGTGCCATCAGTTATGGAGGGAAGGATGAGCAGTACTTC
CAISYGGKDEQYF
>-|few|TRBJ1-1|TRBV27
TGTGCCAGCAGTTTAACCGGGCGCACTGAAGCTTTCTTT
CASSLTGRTEAFF
>-|-|TRBJ1-5|TRBV19
TGTGCCAGTACCGAAACAGGGAATCAGCCCCAGCATTTT
CASTETGNQPQHF
>-|-|TRBJ1-1|TRBV9
TGTGCCAGCAGCGTACAGGCAGAACGGACTGAAGCTTTCTTT
CASSVQAERTEAFF
>-|few|TRBJ2-7|TRBV5-1
TGCGCCAGCAGCTTGGACATATTAACGCCCGAGCAGTACTTC
CASSLDILTPEQYF
>TRBD1|-|TRBJ1-3|TRBV13
TGTGCCAGCAGGCAAGGGACAGGGTACGGAAACACCATATATTTT
CASRQGTGYGNTIYF
>-|few|TRBJ1-2|TRBV5-4
TGTGCCAGCAGTCAACAGGATTTGGGTGGCTACACCTTC
CASSQQDLGGYTF
>-|-|TRBJ1-2|TRBV2
TGTGCCAGCAGTGAGGGACGTACACCAAACTATGGCTACACCTTC
CASSEGRTPNYGYTF
>-|few|TRBJ1-1|TRBV28
TGTGCCAGCAGTTTTATGAGGATCCCCCCATCGAACACTGAAGCTTTCTTT
CASSFMRIPPSNTEAFF
>-|-|TRBJ1-3|TRBV6-1
TGTGCCAGCAGTGGATCGCTCGACAGTGTCTCTGGAAACACCATATATTTT
CASSGSLDSVSGNTIYF
>TRBD2|-|TRBJ2-7|TRBV4-1
TGCGCCAGCAGCTCTTCGGGACTAGCGACCTACGAGCAGTACTTC
CASSSSGLATYEQYF
>-|few|TRBJ1-1|TRBV11-1
TGTGCCAGCAGCTATCAGGGGCGAATGAACACTGAAGCTTTCTTT
CASSYQGRMNTEAFF
>TRBD2|-|TRBJ2-6|TRBV10-2
TGCGCCAGCAGTGAGTCCGGGGGGGCTGGGGCCAACGTCCTGACTTTC
CASSESGGAGANVLTF
>-|-|TRBJ2-7|TRBV28
TGTGCCAGCAGTTTCCCCCCCGCGGCCTACGAGCAGTACTTC
CASSFPPAAYEQYF
>-|-|TRBJ2-3|TRBV5-6
TGTGCCAGCGGGGCCATTTACACAGATACGCAGTATTTT
CASGAIYTDTQYF
>-|once|TRBJ2-7|TRBV28
-
CASSDRFGQGIF
>-|-|TRBJ2-7|TRBV6-5
TGTGCCAGCAGAAAGGACTACGAGCAGTACTTC
CASRKDYEQYF
>TRBD1|few|TRBJ2-7|TRBV19
TGTGCCAGTAGTCCTTGGACAGGATCCACAACCTACGAGCAGTACTTC
CASSPWTGSTTYEQYF
>TRBD2|-|TRBJ2-1|TRBV7-7
TGTGCTAGCAGCCTCGGGACTAGCGGGGCCTTTGGCAATGAGCAGTTCTTC
CASSLGTSGAFGNEQFF
>TRBD1|-|TRBJ2-5|TRBV5-1
TGCGCCAGCAGCTTTGGAATTCCGGGACAGGGCGACGAGACCCAGTACTTC
CASSFGIPGQGDETQYF
>TRBD1|-|TRBJ2-5|TRBV19
TGTGCCAGTATGCCCCAGGGGGCGTCGTCCTCCCCGGCCCAGTACTTC
CASMPQGASSSPAQYF
>-|-|TRBJ2-2|TRBV2
TGTGCCAGCAAGGCCAGCGCGAACACCGGGGAGCTGTTTTTT
CASKASANTGELFF